The rows below give T cell receptor beta chains drawn from one sample of a study of blood T cell repertoires in COVID-19. Assay: immunoSEQ multiplex PCR; the TCRdb copy retains only in-frame clones and omits some. The sample has some 120,000 clones; about 89% are singletons. The material sequenced was peripheral blood. The receptors were gathered from a woman aged 55-75 years with acute or convalescent COVID-19. The CDR3 runs from the conserved cysteine through the conserved F or W. Each record gives: D gene, V gene, J gene, clone size, CDR3 DNA, CDR3 protein. A D gene is named only where the DNA matches it firmly. For some rows the clone size is stated as once, few or many, or as a class when expanded; others skip it.

>-|TRBV20-1|TRBJ2-7|-
TGCAGTGCTAGTGACCCCTCAGGGGTATCCTACGAGCAGTACTTC
CSASDPSGVSYEQYF
>-|TRBV6-5|TRBJ1-1|-
TGTGCCAGCAATCCACAGGGACCTAACACTGAAGCTTTCTTT
CASNPQGPNTEAFF
>-|TRBV18|TRBJ1-2|-
TGTGCCAGCTCACTATATGCTCCCGGACAGCGCAACTATGGCTACACCTTC
CASSLYAPGQRNYGYTF
>-|TRBV4-1|TRBJ1-1|-
TGCGCCAGCAGCCAAGTTACTGGAGTCATGAACACTGAAGCTTTCTTT
CASSQVTGVMNTEAFF
>-|TRBV2|TRBJ2-7|-
TGTGCCAGCACCCCCCTATACGAGCAGTACTTC
CASTPLYEQYF
>-|TRBV2|TRBJ1-4|-
TGTGCCAGCAGTTTCCGTTCTGGGGGAGGAAATGAAAAACTGTTTTTT
CASSFRSGGGNEKLFF
>-|TRBV5-5|TRBJ1-2|-
TGTGCCAGCAGCTTGCCAGGGGCCTATGGCTACACCTTC
CASSLPGAYGYTF
>-|TRBV5-1|TRBJ1-2|-
TGCGCCAGCAGCGGAGTGGACGTGGGGAGGGACTATGGCTACACCTTC
CASSGVDVGRDYGYTF
>-|TRBV6-5|TRBJ1-4|-
TGTGCCAGCAGTCTCGGGAGCTGGAATGAAAAACTGTTTTTT
CASSLGSWNEKLFF
>TRBD1|TRBV5-6|TRBJ2-4|-
TGTGCCAGCAGCCCGACAGGGGTAAACATTCAGTACTTC
CASSPTGVNIQYF
>-|TRBV6-6|TRBJ1-1|-
TGTGCCAGCAGTTACCCCGAGCAAAACACTGAAGCTTTCTTT
CASSYPEQNTEAFF
>-|TRBV28|TRBJ1-1|-
TGTGCCTATCGGGCGGGGGCGGGCACTGAAGCTTTCTTT
CAYRAGAGTEAFF
>-|TRBV6-2/TRBV6-3|TRBJ1-2|-
TGTGCCAGCAGTTCCGTCTCAAGCCACACCTTC
CASSSVSSHTF
>TRBD1|TRBV7-9|TRBJ2-7|few
TGTGCCAGCAGCTGGCCCTCGATAGGGGGCGCCGGGATGGAGCAGTACTTC
CASSWPSIGGAGMEQYF
>-|TRBV18|TRBJ2-5|once
TGTGCCAGCTCACCGGCGGGCCTTCAAGAGACCCAGTACTTC
CASSPAGLQETQYF
>TRBD1|TRBV11-1|TRBJ2-1|-
TGTGCCAGCACCTGGTCCGCGACAGGGGGGTTCGGTGAGCAGTTCTTC
CASTWSATGGFGEQFF
>-|TRBV10-3|TRBJ2-3|-
TGTGCCATCAGTTCCGGAGGGTCAGATACGCAGTATTTT
CAISSGGSDTQYF
>TRBD2|TRBV6-5|TRBJ2-2|-
TGTGCCAGCAGTCGACTAGCTGCCGGGGAGCTGTTTTTT
CASSRLAAGELFF
>-|TRBV16|TRBJ2-1|few
TGTGCCAGCAGCCAATCGAATAGCGATGGTGAGCAGTTCTTC
CASSQSNSDGEQFF
>-|TRBV5-1|TRBJ1-1|-
TGCGCCAGCAGCTTGGACCCAGGAGGCACTGAAGCTTTCTTT
CASSLDPGGTEAFF
>-|TRBV10-3|TRBJ2-2|-
TGTGCCATCCGTAGCGATGCGAACACCGGGGAGCTGTTTTTT
CAIRSDANTGELFF
>-|TRBV11-3|TRBJ1-4|-
TGTGCCAGCAGCTTCGGGGTTGAAAAACTGTTTTTT
CASSFGVEKLFF
>-|TRBV19|TRBJ2-2|-
TGTGCCAGTAGTATAGATCCCGGCAGGGCGAACACCGGGGAGCTGTTTTTT
CASSIDPGRANTGELFF
>TRBD2|TRBV5-1|TRBJ2-1|-
TGCGCCAGCAGCTTGGGACTAGCGGGAGCTAACTCCTACAATGAGCAGTTCTTC
CASSLGLAGANSYNEQFF
>-|TRBV28|TRBJ1-5|many
TGTGCCAGCAGTTTCCCGAGCCAAAATCAGCCCCAGCATTTT
CASSFPSQNQPQHF
>TRBD1|TRBV29-1|TRBJ1-2|-
TGCAGCGTTGGAGGGACAGCCTCTAACTATGGCTACACCTTC
CSVGGTASNYGYTF
>TRBD2|TRBV2|TRBJ2-1|-
TGTGCCAGCAGTGGTCTAGCGGGAGTGAATGAGCAGTTCTTC
CASSGLAGVNEQFF
>-|TRBV7-6|TRBJ2-2|-
TGTGCCAGCAGCTCGGGGGTGGTCAACACCGGGGAGCTGTTTTTT
CASSSGVVNTGELFF
>-|TRBV5-1|TRBJ2-5|-
TGCGCCAGCAGCTTGTCACTACCTCAAGAGACCCAGTACTTC
CASSLSLPQETQYF
>TRBD1|TRBV14|TRBJ1-2|-
TGTGCCAGCAGCCCACAGGGGGTCTATGGCTACACCTTC
CASSPQGVYGYTF
>TRBD1|TRBV29-1|TRBJ1-1|-
TGCAGCGTTGGGGGGACAGCCAACACTGAAGCTTTCTTT
CSVGGTANTEAFF
>-|TRBV19|TRBJ2-3|-
TGTGCCAGTACCCCACGGAGGGGGCAGGGAGATACGCAGTATTTT
CASTPRRGQGDTQYF
>TRBD1|TRBV12-3/TRBV12-4|TRBJ1-2|-
TGTGCCAGCAGTTCCTCAGGGGGTTTTGGCTACACCTTC
CASSSSGGFGYTF
>-|TRBV2|TRBJ2-7|-
TGTGCCTGTCGGAGAGTCGGAAATTCCTACGAGCAGTACTTC
CACRRVGNSYEQYF
>TRBD1|TRBV12-3/TRBV12-4|TRBJ1-1|-
TGTGCCAGCAAGTCCCAACAGGGGAGCGAAGCTTTCTTT
CASKSQQGSEAFF
>TRBD2|TRBV6-5|TRBJ2-1|once
TGTGCCAGCGTCAGACTAGCGGGACACAATGAGCAGTTCTTC
CASVRLAGHNEQFF
>-|TRBV6-5|TRBJ1-6|-
TGTGCCAGCAGTTACTCGAGCTTTACAGGCTCCTCACCCCTCCACTTT
CASSYSSFTGSSPLHF
>-|TRBV11-3|TRBJ1-4|-
TGTGCCAGCAGCCCAGGGTCCGCCAGGGGCGGTAATGAAAAACTGTTTTTT
CASSPGSARGGNEKLFF
>TRBD1|TRBV27|TRBJ1-2|-
TGTGCCAGCAGTTTAGACAGGGGGGGGAAGTATGGCTACACCTTC
CASSLDRGGKYGYTF
>TRBD2|TRBV7-8|TRBJ2-1|few
TGTGCCAGCAGCTTACCCGTCCGACTAGCCCCCTACAATGAGCAGTTCTTC
CASSLPVRLAPYNEQFF
>-|TRBV7-5|TRBJ1-4|-
TGTGCCAGAAACCCCACAGGGATTAATGAAAAACTGTTTTTT
CARNPTGINEKLFF
>-|TRBV2|TRBJ1-2|-
TGTGCCAGCAGTGGAGGGGGTAACTATGGCTACACCTTC
CASSGGGNYGYTF
>-|TRBV6-5|TRBJ1-5|-
TGTGCCAGCGGTCCAGGAAAGGGCAATCAGCCCCAGCATTTT
CASGPGKGNQPQHF
>-|TRBV7-6|TRBJ1-1|-
TGTGCCAGCAGCTCAGGACTTGAAGCTTTCTTT
CASSSGLEAFF
>TRBD1|TRBV7-8|TRBJ1-1|-
TGTGCCAGCAGTCCTATACCGGGACAGGGAAACATGAACACTGAAGCTTTCTTT
CASSPIPGQGNMNTEAFF
>-|TRBV5-1|TRBJ1-1|-
TGCGCCAGCAGCTTGGCCGGTAACACTGAAGCTTTCTTT
CASSLAGNTEAFF
>TRBD2|TRBV30|TRBJ2-1|-
TGTGCCTGGAGTCAGGGACTAGCGGGAAGTAATGAGCAGTTCTTC
CAWSQGLAGSNEQFF
>TRBD2|TRBV20-1|TRBJ2-2|once
TGCAGTGCTAGTGGGACTATAGGCACCGGGGAGCTGTTTTTT
CSASGTIGTGELFF
>-|TRBV5-4|TRBJ2-7|-
TGTGCCAGCAGCCCGACCAGGGGCGGAACCTACGAGCAGTACTTC
CASSPTRGGTYEQYF
>-|TRBV30|TRBJ2-3|once
TGTGCCTCGCTGGGCCGCCTTGGAGATACGCAGTATTTT
CASLGRLGDTQYF
>TRBD2|TRBV24-1|TRBJ2-1|few
TGTGCCACCAGTGATTCGGCTAGCGGTAGCTCCTACAATGAGCAGTTCTTC
CATSDSASGSSYNEQFF
>-|TRBV27|TRBJ1-4|-
TGTGCCAGCAGCCGGGGGGGGTATGAAAAACTGTTTTTT
CASSRGGYEKLFF
>-|TRBV5-1|TRBJ2-1|once
TGCGCCAGCAGCTTGGCCCCCGGAGTGGTGGGAGTTGAGCAGTTCTTC
CASSLAPGVVGVEQFF
>-|TRBV14|TRBJ2-7|-
TGTGCCAGCAGCCACCCAAATTCCTACGAGCAGTACTTC
CASSHPNSYEQYF
>-|TRBV5-5|TRBJ1-5|-
TGTGCCAGCAGCTTGGGATGGAGTGGTAGCGTTCAGCCCCAGCATTTT
CASSLGWSGSVQPQHF
>TRBD2|TRBV9|TRBJ2-1|-
TGTGCCAGCAGCCCCCGGACTAGCGGGGGCCGCGAGGAGCAGTTCTTC
CASSPRTSGGREEQFF
>-|TRBV20-1|TRBJ2-3|-
TGCAGTGCTAGTAACATCCAGAGGGCAGATACGCAGTATTTT
CSASNIQRADTQYF
>TRBD1|TRBV7-3|TRBJ1-2|once
TGTGCCAGCAGCCCGGGACAGCACTATGGCTACACCTTC
CASSPGQHYGYTF
>TRBD1|TRBV19|TRBJ1-2|-
TGTGCCAGTAGTAGAGGACAGGGTATAAGCTATGGCTACACCTTC
CASSRGQGISYGYTF